The rows below give T cell receptor beta chains drawn from one sample of a study of blood T cell repertoires in COVID-19. Libraries were prepared by immunoSEQ multiplex PCR; TCRdb keeps only in-frame clonotypes and omits some of them. This sample has over 80,000 clones, with roughly 70% found just once. The specimen was peripheral blood. The receptor source for this set is a man aged 70 or older with COVID-19, enrolled during active disease. Each CDR3 is given with its conserved first and last residue.

TRBV7-9	16	TRBJ2-7	CASSKSPTSGAYEQYF
TRBV7-2	15	TRBJ2-7	CASSLVGGGENEQYF
TRBV2	13	TRBJ2-1	CALQPGSYNEQFF
TRBV5-5	15	TRBJ2-7	CASSLAFGSSYEQYF
TRBV27	14	TRBJ2-1	CASSWGGVSNEQFF
TRBV7-2	16	TRBJ1-6	CASSLVGGGTISPLHF
TRBV9	15	TRBJ2-5	CASSVMAGEKETQYF
TRBV6-1	13	TRBJ1-6	CASSDGGQSPLHF
TRBV4-2	17	TRBJ2-7	CASSQSVVGTEYYEQYF
TRBV14	14	TRBJ2-2	CASNRNLGTPELFF
TRBV28	17	TRBJ1-5	CASSFVSGEYSNQPQHF
TRBV5-1	13	TRBJ2-7	CASSFQVPYEQYF
TRBV24-1	14	TRBJ2-1	CATSDFPTYHEQFF
TRBV11-1	16	TRBJ1-1	CASSLADRGLNTEAFF
TRBV6-1	15	TRBJ2-7	CASSEGTSGSYEQYF
TRBV5-1	14	TRBJ2-7	CASSLGTGGYEQYF
TRBV7-9	17	TRBJ2-7	CASSLVGYRQNLYEQYF
TRBV23-1	20	TRBJ2-5	CASSWGLAGAGLEGWETQYF
TRBV6-2/TRBV6-3	17	TRBJ2-3	CASSTYRAPLSTDTQYF
TRBV6-6	13	TRBJ1-2	CASSSGTGHGYTF
TRBV7-3	15	TRBJ1-6	CASSLGQGNGSPLHF
TRBV28	16	TRBJ2-1	CASNQPDGKSYNEQFF
TRBV6-5	12	TRBJ2-1	CASRTGVNEQFF
TRBV27	13	TRBJ2-7	CASSFQGAYEQYF